These 21 T cell receptor beta chains share one sample of origin, sequenced in a study of T cell responses to AZD1222 COVID-19 vaccine. The method was immunoSEQ multiplex PCR; TCRdb's version includes in-frame clones alone and lacks a portion of them. The sample holds about 110,000 clones; roughly nine tenths are singletons and the top ten take approximately 4.8%. Material: peripheral blood, obtained 28 days after the second AZD1222 dose. The receptor set was obtained from an adult who received the AZD1222 COVID-19 vaccine.

The rearrangement links TRBV15 to TRBJ1-6; 10 nucleotides match TRBD1. The ends lost 3 bases at V and 2 bases at J; junction bases unmatched: 7. The CDR3 sequence is 18 residues long. Germline CDR1 and CDR2: LNHNV and YYDKDF (reference sequence). CDR3 sequence reads: CATSSDRQGATYNSPLHF. For the CDR3, the DNA is TGTGCCACCAGCAGCGATCGACAGGGGGCAACCTATAATTCACCCCTCCACTTT.

J is TRBJ1-1 and V is TRBV20-1, with D hard to call. Per germline, CDR1 DFQATT and CDR2 SNEGSKA (reference sequence). The V end was cut by 4 bases, the J end by 3 bases, with 6 bases between. The CDR3 length is 11 residues. CDR3 sequence (DNA): TGCAGTGCTAACCCTTACACTGAAGCTTTCTTT. Its protein product is CSANPYTEAFF.

This clone was seen a single time. The V and J genes are TRBV7-9 and TRBJ2-3; 8 positions match TRBD1. From germline, CDR1 is SEHNR and CDR2 FQNEAQ (reference sequence). Trimming removed 2 bases from V and 3 bases from J; junction bases left unmatched: 4. This CDR3 contains 15 residues. CDR3 bases: TGTGCCAGCAGCTTACAGGGGGCTTTGACAGATACGCAGTATTTT. It yields the protein CASSLQGALTDTQYF.

The genes are TRBV7-9 and TRBJ1-5; 7 positions match TRBD1. Germline V gene data show CDR1 as SEHNR and CDR2 as FQNEAQ (reference sequence). The trim removed 1 base at V and 11 bases at J, leaving 2 bases unmatched. The CDR3 is 12 residues long. The CDR3 coding sequence is TGTGCCAGCAGCTTAGACAGGGGTTCCCAGCATTTT. Translation gives CASSLDRGSQHF.

The chain uses TRBV28 and TRBJ1-1, with 7 bases identical to TRBD1. J gave up 1 base and V 4 bases, and 3 bases lay outside the gene matches. This CDR3 comprises 14 residues. Germline V CDR1 and CDR2: MDHEN, SYDVKM. The CDR3 loop reads CASSSTGTNTEAFF. CDR3 in DNA: TGTGCCAGCAGTTCGACAGGGACGAACACTGAAGCTTTCTTT.

The V gene is TRBV7-6, the J gene TRBJ1-3, with 9 bases aligning to TRBD1. In germline, CDR1 is SGHVS, CDR2 FNYEAQ. The ends lost 1 base at V and 3 bases at J; junction bases unmatched: 7. CDR3 length equals 17 residues. Written as DNA, the CDR3 is TGTGCCAGCAGCTTAGGCCCGCGACAGGGGGGTGGAAACACCATATATTTT. Its translation: CASSLGPRQGGGNTIYF.

This chain connects TRBV18 to TRBJ2-7; TRBD1 or TRBD2 may be the D gene (5 bases each). V lost 2 bases, J lost 0 bases, and 11 bases lay in between. Germline V gives CDR1 KGHSH, CDR2 LQKENI. The CDR3 has 15 residues. The CDR3 nucleotides read TGTGCCAGCTCACCATCCTCTGGGGGCTCCTACGAGCAGTACTTC. Translating gives CASSPSSGGSYEQYF. Using reference TRBV18 and TRBJ2-7 for the parts outside the CDR3, the full variable domain is NAGVMQNPRHLVRRRGQEARLRCSPMKGHSHVYWYRQLPEEGLKFMVYLQKENIIDESGMPKERFSAEFPKEGPSILRIQQVVRGDSAAYFCASSPSSGGSYEQYFGPGTRLTVT.

J is TRBJ2-7 and V is TRBV19; perhaps TRBD2 as D (5 bases). Trimming removed 5 bases from V and 4 bases from J, with 12 bases in between. Germline V gives CDR1 LNHDA, CDR2 SQIVND (reference sequence). The CDR3 sequence is 13 residues long. CDR3 sequence reads: CASSGRDSYEQYF. For the CDR3, the DNA is TGTGCCAGTAGTGGCCGGGATTCGTACGAGCAGTACTTC.

This CDR3 reads CASSYGWGQGEDTQYF. The CDR3 coding sequence is TGTGCCAGCAGTTACGGGTGGGGACAGGGGGAAGATACGCAGTATTTT. The genes are TRBV6-5 and TRBJ2-3, with TRBD1 matching over 11 bases. Looked up from germline, CDR1 is MNHEY and CDR2 is SVGAGI. This CDR3 has 16 residues. V was pared by 2 bases and J by 5 bases, with 6 bases of the junction left unmatched.

The V gene is TRBV5-6, the J gene TRBJ2-6; perhaps D is TRBD1 or TRBD2 (7 bases each). CDR1 and CDR2 (germline): SGHDT, YYEEEE. This CDR3 is built from 17 residues. Trimming left V 4 bases short and J 2 bases short, with 16 bases between. The CDR3 region is CASSPGGGLAGANVLTF. The CDR3 DNA follows: TGTGCCAGCAGCCCAGGGGGAGGGCTGGCTGGGGCCAACGTCCTGACTTTC. The full variable domain, with the rest looked up from reference TRBV5-6 and TRBJ2-6, is DAGVTQSPTHLIKTRGQQVTLRCSPKSGHDTVSWYQQALGQGPQFIFQYYEEEERQRGNFPDRFSGHQFPNYSSELNVNALLLGDSALYLCASSPGGGLAGANVLTFGAGSRLTVL.

CDR3 bases: TGTGCCAGCAGCCCTGGGACTAGCTACAATGAGCAGTTCTTC. Protein product: CASSPGTSYNEQFF. The gene calls are TRBV3-1 (or the pseudogene TRBV3-2) and TRBJ2-1; 8 bases are shared with TRBD2. The V gene end was trimmed by 4 bases and the J gene end by 3 bases; junction bases not matched to a gene: 2. The CDR3 covers 14 residues. Germline V CDR1 and CDR2: LGHDT, YNNKEL (reference sequence).

V is TRBV9 and J is TRBJ2-7; possible D gene TRBD1, 6 bases. This CDR3 comprises 16 residues. V lost 0 bases, J lost 2 bases, and 15 bases lay in between. Germline CDR1 reads SGDLS; CDR2 reads YYNGEE. This chain's CDR3 is CASSVGAADSPYEQYF. The CDR3 region has the DNA TGTGCCAGCAGCGTAGGGGCCGCGGACAGCCCCTACGAGCAGTACTTC.

The V gene is TRBV19, the J gene TRBJ2-2, with unresolved D. The CDR3 covers 14 residues. Trimming left V 4 bases short and J 4 bases short, with 10 bases between. Germline V CDR1 and CDR2: LNHDA, SQIVND (reference sequence). In DNA, the CDR3 is TGTGCCAGTAGTACGGCTAAGGCCACCGGGGAGCTGTTTTTT. Protein sequence: CASSTAKATGELFF.

The chain links TRBV4-1 to TRBJ1-5; D perhaps matches TRBD1 (6 bases). This CDR3 comprises 21 residues. With 2 bases removed from V and 3 bases from J, the gap between germline ends came to 29 bases. Germline CDR1 reads MGHRA; CDR2 reads YSYEKL. As DNA, the CDR3 is TGCGCCAGCAGCCAACGAGGACTTCGGGACACCCAGGGGAAACTCAATCAGCCCCAGCATTTT. Residues: CASSQRGLRDTQGKLNQPQHF.

V and J are TRBV3-1 (or the pseudogene TRBV3-2) and TRBJ1-3; D remains ambiguous. This CDR3 is built from 13 residues. V lost 0 bases and J 7 bases, leaving 7 bases between the germline ends. Germline-derived CDR1 and CDR2 are LGHDT and YNNKEL (reference sequence). The CDR3 DNA is TGTGCCAGCAGCCAAGATCGAGGGAACACCATATATTTT. This translates into CASSQDRGNTIYF.

The gene calls are TRBV11-2 and TRBJ1-2, with D uncertain. The CDR3 extends over 14 amino acids. V was clipped by 1 base and J by 2 bases, with 8 bases between them. The germline V gene encodes CDR1 SGHAT and CDR2 FQNNGV. In nucleotides, the CDR3 is TGTGCCAGCAGCTTAGCGTTTGGGAACTATGGCTACACCTTC. Its translation: CASSLAFGNYGYTF.

This chain joins TRBV27 and TRBJ1-1; D is possibly TRBD1 (5 bases). Germline V gives CDR1 MNHEY, CDR2 SMNVEV (reference sequence). The V end lost 2 bases, the J end lost 5 bases, and 12 bases lay between the germline ends. CDR3 length: 14 amino acids. CDR3 in amino acids: CASSLGQGETEAFF. CDR3 coding DNA: TGTGCCAGCAGTTTAGGGCAGGGCGAGACTGAAGCTTTCTTT.

The chain has TRBV27 and TRBJ2-7; tentatively, D is TRBD2 (7 bases). Germline loops: CDR1 MNHEY, CDR2 SMNVEV (reference sequence). The CDR3 length is 15 residues. V was cut by 2 bases and J by 4 bases, with 15 bases left in between. CDR3 region: CASSLGGGLLYEQYF. The CDR3 nucleotides read TGTGCCAGCAGTTTAGGGGGGGGCCTATTGTACGAGCAGTACTTC.

The J gene is TRBJ1-1, the V gene TRBV27, with D tentatively TRBD1 (6 bases). CDR3 length: 14 amino acids. Germline CDR1 reads MNHEY; CDR2 reads SMNVEV (reference sequence). V lost 6 bases and J 4 bases, leaving 15 bases between the germline ends. The CDR3 DNA is TGTGCCAGCAGCATTGAGGGGGGCGGCACTGAAGCTTTCTTT. Amino acids: CASSIEGGGTEAFF.

This clone was observed a single time. V is TRBV6-5 and J is TRBJ2-2; D not certain. The V end was cut by 2 bases, the J end by 4 bases, with 14 bases between. The CDR3 length is 16 residues. Germline CDR1 MNHEY, CDR2 SVGAGI. CDR3 DNA sequence: TGTGCCAGCAGTTACAGCACCCCGGCATCCACCGGGGAGCTGTTTTTT. It is translated as CASSYSTPASTGELFF.

As for this clone: At one end, the junction sequence differs from germline, possibly due to a read error. The chain's CDR3 is CASSTDSSGTQYF. CDR3 nucleotides: TGTGCTAGCAGCACGGACAGTTCGGGCACCCAGTACTTC. The V gene is TRBV7-7, the J gene TRBJ2-5, with TRBD1 as a possible D gene (6 bases). From germline, CDR1 is SSHAT and CDR2 FNYEAQ (reference sequence). This CDR3 spans 13 amino acids.